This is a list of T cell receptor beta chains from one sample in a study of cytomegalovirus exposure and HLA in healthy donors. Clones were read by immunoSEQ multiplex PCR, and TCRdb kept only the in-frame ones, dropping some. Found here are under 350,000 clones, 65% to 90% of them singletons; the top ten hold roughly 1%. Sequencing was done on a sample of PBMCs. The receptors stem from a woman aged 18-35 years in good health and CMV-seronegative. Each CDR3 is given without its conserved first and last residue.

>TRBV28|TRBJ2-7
ASSLGTGDIGVTYEQY
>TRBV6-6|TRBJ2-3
ASSYGRASTDTQY
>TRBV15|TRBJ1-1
ATSREGRKSLEAF
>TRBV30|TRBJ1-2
AWRERGGNGYT
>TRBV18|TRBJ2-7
ASSPAQGGEQY
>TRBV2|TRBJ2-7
ATRTRYEQY
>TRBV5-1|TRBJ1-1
ASSLGQGARSAF
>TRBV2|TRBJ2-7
ASRAGAYEQY
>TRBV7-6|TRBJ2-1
ASSLARNRQYEQF
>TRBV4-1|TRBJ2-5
ASSRVLAGLGETQY
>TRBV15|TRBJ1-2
ATSQGVSPGYT
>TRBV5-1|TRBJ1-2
ASSPNKGDYGYT
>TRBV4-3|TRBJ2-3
ASSQEWMGATDTQY
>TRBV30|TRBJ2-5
AWDGGPSGTQY
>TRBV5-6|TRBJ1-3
ASSGRGLSGNTIY
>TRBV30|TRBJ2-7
AWSEGTTSYEQY
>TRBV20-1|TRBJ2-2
SARAAGELF
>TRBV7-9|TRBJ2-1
ASSPSGRGLNEQF
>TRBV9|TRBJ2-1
ASSVAPPGQGADEQF
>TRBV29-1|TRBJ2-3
SVEFRHSQDTQY
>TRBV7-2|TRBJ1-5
ASSFTYEGNQPQH
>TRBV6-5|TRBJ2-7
ASSSGTGGYEQY
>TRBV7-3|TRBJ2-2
ASGKSGGKSTGELF
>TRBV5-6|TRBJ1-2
ASSLATGYGYT
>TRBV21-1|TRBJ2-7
ASKTDRDIYEQY
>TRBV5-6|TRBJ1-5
ASSRLTGQSNQPQH
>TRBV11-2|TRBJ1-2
ASSPGQGYGYT